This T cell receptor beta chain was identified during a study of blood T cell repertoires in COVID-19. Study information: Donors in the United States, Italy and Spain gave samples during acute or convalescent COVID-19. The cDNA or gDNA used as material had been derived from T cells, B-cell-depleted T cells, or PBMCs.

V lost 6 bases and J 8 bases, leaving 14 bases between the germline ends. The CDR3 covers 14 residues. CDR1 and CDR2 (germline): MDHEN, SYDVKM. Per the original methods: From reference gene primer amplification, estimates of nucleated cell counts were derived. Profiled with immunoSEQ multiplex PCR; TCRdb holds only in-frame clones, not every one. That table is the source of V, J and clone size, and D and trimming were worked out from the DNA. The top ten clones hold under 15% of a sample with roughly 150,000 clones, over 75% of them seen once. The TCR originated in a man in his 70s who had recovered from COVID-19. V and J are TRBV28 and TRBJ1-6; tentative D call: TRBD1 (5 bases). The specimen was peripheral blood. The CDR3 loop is CASSPRIGDSPLHF. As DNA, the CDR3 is TGTGCCAGCAGCCCCAGGATAGGGGATTCACCCCTCCACTTT.